The entry below describes one T cell receptor beta chain. J was trimmed by 8 bases and V by 5 bases; bases with no gene match: 8. Per the germline V gene, CDR1 is SSHAT and CDR2 is FNYEAQ (reference sequence). CDR3 size: 14 residues. The data were produced by immunoSEQ multiplex PCR, yet TCRdb's version contains in-frame clones alone and is incomplete. The table records some 85,000 clones, around 90% of them present only once. The data belong to a study of T cell responses to AZD1222 COVID-19 vaccine. The chain recombines TRBV7-7 with TRBJ2-2, with 7 bases that match TRBD2. The specimen comprised peripheral blood, sampled on day 0 of AZD1222 vaccination. The sequence was obtained from an adult in good health. The CDR3 DNA sequence: TGTGCCAGCAGCCCACGGGAGCGGGGAGGGGAGCTGTTTTTT. This gives the protein CASSPRERGGELFF.